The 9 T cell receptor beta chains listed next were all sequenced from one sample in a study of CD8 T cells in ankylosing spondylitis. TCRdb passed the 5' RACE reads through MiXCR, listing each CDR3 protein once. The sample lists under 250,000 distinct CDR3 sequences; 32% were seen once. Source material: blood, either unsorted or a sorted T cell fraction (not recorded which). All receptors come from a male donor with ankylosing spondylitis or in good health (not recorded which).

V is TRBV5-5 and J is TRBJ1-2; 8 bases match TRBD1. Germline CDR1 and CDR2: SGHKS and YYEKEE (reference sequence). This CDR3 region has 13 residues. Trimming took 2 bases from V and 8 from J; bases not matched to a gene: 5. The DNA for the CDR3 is TGTGCCAGCAGCTTCGGACAGGGCAGCGGCTACACCTTC. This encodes CASSFGQGSGYTF.

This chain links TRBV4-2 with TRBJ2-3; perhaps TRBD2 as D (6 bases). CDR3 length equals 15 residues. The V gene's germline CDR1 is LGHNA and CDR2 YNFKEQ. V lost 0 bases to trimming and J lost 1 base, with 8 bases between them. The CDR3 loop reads CASSQEWGGTDTQYF. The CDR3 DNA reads TGTGCCAGCAGCCAAGAATGGGGGGGCACAGATACGCAGTATTTT.

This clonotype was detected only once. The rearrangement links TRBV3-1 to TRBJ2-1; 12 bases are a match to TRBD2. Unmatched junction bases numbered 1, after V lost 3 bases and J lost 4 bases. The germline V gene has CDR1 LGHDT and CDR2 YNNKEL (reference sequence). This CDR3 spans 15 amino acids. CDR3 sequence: CASSHLAGGYNEQFF. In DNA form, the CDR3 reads TGTGCCAGCAGCCATCTAGCGGGGGGGTACAATGAGCAGTTCTTC.

CDR3 bases: TGTGCCACCAGTGCATACGGATCCTACGAGCAGTACTTC. It specifies CATSAYGSYEQYF. This chain joins TRBV24-1 and TRBJ2-7; no firm D call. The CDR3 is 13 residues long. The germline CDR1 and CDR2 sequences are KGHDR and SFDVKD. V was shortened by 5 bases and J by 1 base, with 8 bases between the two germline ends.

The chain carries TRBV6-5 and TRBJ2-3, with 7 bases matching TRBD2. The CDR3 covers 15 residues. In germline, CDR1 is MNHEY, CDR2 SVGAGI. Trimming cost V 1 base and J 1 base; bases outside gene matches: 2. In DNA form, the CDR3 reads TGTGCCAGCAGTTACTGGGCGGGGGGCACAGATACGCAGTATTTT. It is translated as CASSYWAGGTDTQYF.

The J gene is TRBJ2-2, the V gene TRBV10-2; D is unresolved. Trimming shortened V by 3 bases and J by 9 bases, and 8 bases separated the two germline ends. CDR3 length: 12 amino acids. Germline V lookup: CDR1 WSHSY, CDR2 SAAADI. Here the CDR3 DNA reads TGCGCCAGCAGTGAAAGTCGGAGGGAGCTGTTTTTT. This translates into CASSESRRELFF.

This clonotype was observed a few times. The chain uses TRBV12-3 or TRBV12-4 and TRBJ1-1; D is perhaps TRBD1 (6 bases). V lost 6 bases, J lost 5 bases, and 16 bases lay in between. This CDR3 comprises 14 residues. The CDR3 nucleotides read TGTGCCAGCAGCCCACGGGGGCTGAGGACTGAAGCTTTCTTT. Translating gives CASSPRGLRTEAFF.

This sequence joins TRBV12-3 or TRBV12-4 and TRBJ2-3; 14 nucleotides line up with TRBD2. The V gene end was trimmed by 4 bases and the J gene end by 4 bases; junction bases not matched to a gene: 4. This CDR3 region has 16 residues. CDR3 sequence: CASSSTSGGAADTQYF. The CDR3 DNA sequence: TGTGCCAGCAGTTCGACTAGCGGGGGGGCTGCAGATACGCAGTATTTT.

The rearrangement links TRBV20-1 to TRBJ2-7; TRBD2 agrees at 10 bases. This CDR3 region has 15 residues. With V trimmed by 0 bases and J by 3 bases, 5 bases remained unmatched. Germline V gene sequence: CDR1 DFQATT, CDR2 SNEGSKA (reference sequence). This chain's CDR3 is CSAREAASGGYEQYF. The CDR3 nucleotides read TGCAGTGCTAGAGAAGCCGCTAGCGGGGGCTACGAGCAGTACTTC.